These 15 T cell receptor beta chains came from one sample sequenced in a study of OX40 agonist ivuxolimab in advanced cancers. The data were produced by immunoSEQ multiplex PCR, yet TCRdb's version contains in-frame clones alone and is incomplete. The sample yields about 110,000 clones, about 91% seen once. The specimen was CD4+ or CD8+ T cells sorted from blood, collected in a trial of the OX40 agonist ivuxolimab. The source is an adult with an advanced solid tumor such as melanoma, head and neck, liver or kidney cancer.

This chain connects TRBV4-2 to TRBJ2-3, with D perhaps matching TRBD1 or TRBD2 (6 bases each). There are 16 residues in the CDR3. Germline V gene data show CDR1 as LGHNA and CDR2 as YNFKEQ. V was pared by 1 base and J by 2 bases, with 13 bases between. The CDR3 coding sequence is TGTGCCAGCAGCCAAGCTTTGGGGGGCCCCACAGATACGCAGTATTTT. Translation gives CASSQALGGPTDTQYF.

The gene calls are TRBV6-6 and TRBJ2-3; 10 nucleotides align to TRBD2. This CDR3 has 16 residues. From germline, CDR1 is MNHNY and CDR2 SVGAGI (reference sequence). The V segment lost 5 bases and the J segment 5 bases; nucleotides outside the gene matches: 10. In DNA, the CDR3 is TGTGCCAGCAGTCACCAGCGGGGGGGCCTTGGAGATACGCAGTATTTT. Translating it yields CASSHQRGGLGDTQYF.

This chain connects TRBV5-6 to TRBJ1-5, with D possibly being TRBD1 (5 bases). There are 13 residues in the CDR3. Trimming took 4 bases from V and 2 from J, leaving 7 bases between them. The germline V gene encodes CDR1 SGHDT and CDR2 YYEEEE. The CDR3 loop is CASSRDGNQPQHF. CDR3 nucleotide sequence: TGTGCCAGCAGCCGGGACGGCAATCAGCCCCAGCATTTT.

This rearrangement joins TRBV10-3 to TRBJ1-6; the match to TRBD1 covers 9 bases. V shed 3 bases and J 7 bases; nucleotides not matched to a gene: 4. The CDR3 is 15 amino acids. The germline gives CDR1 ENHRY, CDR2 SYGVKD. CDR3 coding DNA: TGTGCCATCAGTGACATGGACAGGGGAAATTCACCCCTCCACTTT. Amino acid sequence: CAISDMDRGNSPLHF.

V gene TRBV4-1 combines with J gene TRBJ2-7, with 7 bases lining up with TRBD1. The V gene's germline CDR1 is MGHRA and CDR2 YSYEKL. V lost 3 bases to trimming and J lost 0 bases; unmatched junction nucleotides: 11. CDR3 size: 17 residues. DNA for the CDR3: TGCGCCAGCAGCCATAGTACAGGGGCAGGGGGCTCCTACGAGCAGTACTTC. Translating it yields CASSHSTGAGGSYEQYF.

The chain is built from TRBV19 and TRBJ1-1, with 9 bases identical to TRBD1. J gave up 1 base and V 8 bases, and 8 bases lay outside the gene matches. The length of the CDR3 is 15 residues. The germline V gene has CDR1 LNHDA and CDR2 SQIVND (reference sequence). CDR3 amino acids: CASAQGALRNTEAFF. The CDR3 bases are TGTGCCAGTGCACAGGGGGCTCTAAGGAACACTGAAGCTTTCTTT.

The chain uses TRBV18 and TRBJ2-3, with D possibly matching TRBD2 (6 bases). The CDR3 is made up of 15 amino acids. V lost 3 bases to trimming and J lost 0 bases, with 10 bases between them. The germline gives CDR1 KGHSH, CDR2 LQKENI. CDR3 in DNA: TGTGCCAGCTCACCTCCGGGACTTAGCACAGATACGCAGTATTTT. Translating gives CASSPPGLSTDTQYF.

This chain uses TRBV6-5 with TRBJ2-7; 9 nucleotides agree with TRBD1. Germline values: CDR1 MNHEY, CDR2 SVGAGI. J gave up 5 bases and V 6 bases, and 8 bases lay outside the gene matches. The CDR3 consists of 14 residues. The chain's CDR3 is CASSLQGAHHEQYF. CDR3 sequence (DNA): TGTGCCAGCAGCCTACAGGGGGCGCATCACGAGCAGTACTTC.

In DNA form, the CDR3 reads TGTGCCAGCAGTATTGAGGGCTCCTACAATGAGCAGTTCTTC. Protein: CASSIEGSYNEQFF. The chain employs TRBV6-1 and TRBJ2-1; perhaps TRBD2 as D (5 bases). Germline V gene sequence: CDR1 MNHNS, CDR2 SASEGT. This CDR3 contains 14 residues. V was shortened by 5 bases and J by 0 bases, with 8 bases between the two germline ends.

The chain joins TRBV5-1 to TRBJ1-5; 9 nucleotides match TRBD1. V shed 4 bases and J 4 bases; nucleotides not matched to a gene: 6. Germline CDR1 and CDR2: SGHRS and YFSETQ. CDR3 length: 15 amino acids. CDR3 sequence (DNA): TGCGCCAGCAGCCCCGGGACAGGGCGGAATCAGCCCCAGCATTTT. Its protein is CASSPGTGRNQPQHF.

CDR3 coding DNA: TGTGCCAGCAGCTACGGATTACAGGGGAGAATCAACACCGGGGAGCTGTTTTTT. The encoded protein is CASSYGLQGRINTGELFF. This chain connects TRBV7-9 to TRBJ2-2, with TRBD1 matching 7 bases. The V gene's germline CDR1 is SEHNR and CDR2 FQNEAQ (reference sequence). Trimming took 4 bases from V and 2 from J; bases not matched to a gene: 13. The CDR3 sequence is 18 residues long.

This rearrangement joins TRBV7-9 to TRBJ1-2; no reliable D call. The CDR3 extends over 14 amino acids. The germline V gene has CDR1 SEHNR and CDR2 FQNEAQ (reference sequence). Between the trimmed V and J ends, which lost 1 base and 5 bases, there was a span of 11 bases. CDR3 in amino acids: CASSLGGQLYGYTF. CDR3 in DNA: TGTGCCAGCAGCTTAGGTGGGCAGCTATATGGCTACACCTTC.

This clone was seen a handful of times. This chain's CDR3 is CASSRVQGLNTEAFF. CDR3 in DNA: TGTGCCAGCAGCAGAGTACAGGGATTGAACACTGAAGCTTTCTTT. The chain couples TRBV5-4 to TRBJ1-1; TRBD1 is a possible D gene (6 bases). Deletions cut 4 bases from V and 0 bases from J, with 13 bases between. The CDR3 has 15 amino acids. From germline, CDR1 is SGHNT and CDR2 YYREEE (reference sequence).

This clone was seen just once. This chain connects TRBV7-9 to TRBJ2-7; the D gene is possibly TRBD1 (6 bases). This CDR3 contains 12 residues. V lost 11 bases and J 2 bases, leaving 13 bases between the germline ends. The germline V gene encodes CDR1 SEHNR and CDR2 FQNEAQ (reference sequence). CDR3: CAGAGTPYEQYF. In nucleotides, the CDR3 is TGTGCCGGCGCCGGGACACCCTACGAGCAGTACTTC.

This chain joins TRBV6-1 and TRBJ2-3; D is undetermined. This CDR3 comprises 14 residues. The germline gives CDR1 MNHNS, CDR2 SASEGT. The germline V and J ends were trimmed by 3 bases and 0 bases, with 7 bases remaining between them. In nucleotides, the CDR3 is TGTGCCAGCAGTGACAGCTCTAGCACAGATACGCAGTATTTT. The encoded protein is CASSDSSSTDTQYF.